A selection of T cell receptor beta chains follows, all from one sample in a study of T cell repertoires in cytomegalovirus infection. TCRdb reprocessed the reads via MiXCR and lists one record per CDR3 protein. Found here are around 170,000 distinct CDR3 sequences, roughly 15% of them singletons; the top ten hold 15% to 20%. Sequenced input: CD8+ T cells from PBMCs. These receptors came from a human donor in good health (CMV status not recorded). Some clones in this sample may be carry-over from other donors' samples. Both conserved end residues are part of each CDR3. The D gene is left open where the match is weak. Expanded clones get a size class; other rows say once, few or many, or leave the size out.

TRBJ2-1	TRBV19	.	few	CAIGSGYNEQFF	TGTGCCATCGGTAGCGGTTACAATGAGCAGTTCTTC
TRBJ2-6	TRBV7-9	TRBD2	.	CASSSVGGSSGANVLTF	TGTGCCAGCAGCTCAGTGGGGGGGTCCTCTGGGGCCAACGTCCTGACTTTC
TRBJ2-7	TRBV7-6	.	.	CASSPQPGSYEQYF	TGTGCCAGCAGCCCCCAACCGGGATCTTACGAGCAGTACTTC
TRBJ2-1	TRBV7-2	TRBD1	many	CASSYRLDRAGEQFF	TGTGCCAGCAGCTACCGGCTGGACAGGGCGGGTGAGCAGTTCTTC
TRBJ2-7	TRBV12-3/TRBV12-4	TRBD2	few	CASSFGSGGAGYEQYF	TGTGCCAGCAGTTTTGGTAGCGGGGGGGCCGGTTACGAGCAGTACTTC
TRBJ2-1	TRBV7-9	.	.	CASSLGQNEQFF	TGTGCCAGCAGCTTAGGGCAGAATGAGCAGTTCTTC
TRBJ2-2	TRBV7-3	.	.	CASSLYEGPGRRNTGELFF	TGTGCCAGCAGCTTATACGAGGGCCCCGGCAGGAGGAACACCGGGGAGCTGTTTTTT
TRBJ1-1	TRBV4-3	.	.	CASSQSPEGNREAFF	TGCGCCAGCAGCCAATCCCCTGAGGGGAACAGAGAAGCTTTCTTT
TRBJ1-2	TRBV7-8	TRBD1	few	CTSSYGEGANGYTF	TGTACCAGCAGCTATGGGGAGGGGGCCAATGGCTACACCTTC
TRBJ2-1	TRBV7-9	TRBD1	few	CASNPPTGGQGEQFF	TGTGCCAGCAATCCTCCCACAGGGGGGCAGGGTGAGCAGTTCTTC
TRBJ2-7	TRBV6-2/TRBV6-3	.	once	CASSYLTHPWEQYF	TGTGCCAGCAGTTACTTGACTCACCCTTGGGAGCAGTACTTC
TRBJ1-1	TRBV7-2	.	many	CASLVPTPNTEAFF	TGTGCCAGCCTCGTGCCGACCCCGAACACTGAAGCTTTCTTT
TRBJ2-3	TRBV7-9	.	.	CASRGSRGPRSTDTQYF	TGTGCCAGCAGGGGATCTCGAGGGCCTCGGAGCACAGATACGCAGTATTTT
TRBJ2-2	TRBV20-1	.	few	CSARAPPRSNTGELFF	TGCAGTGCTAGAGCCCCCCCGCGGTCGAACACCGGGGAGCTGTTTTTT
TRBJ2-1	TRBV29-1	TRBD1	many	CSVEFPGGSSYNEQFF	TGCAGCGTTGAGTTCCCAGGGGGAAGCTCCTACAATGAGCAGTTCTTC
TRBJ1-4	TRBV14	TRBD1	few	CASSPYRGTNEKLFF	TGTGCCAGCAGCCCGTACAGGGGAACTAATGAAAAACTGTTTTTT
TRBJ2-7	TRBV28	TRBD1	.	CASSLPVPGQGPHSYEQYF	TGTGCCAGCAGTTTGCCCGTCCCGGGACAGGGACCACATTCCTACGAGCAGTACTTC
TRBJ2-2	TRBV7-9	TRBD1	.	CASSKSVGTVWTGELFF	TGTGCCAGCAGTAAAAGCGTCGGGACAGTCTGGACCGGGGAGCTGTTTTTT
TRBJ2-7	TRBV7-2	.	.	CASSFTRESHEQYF	TGTGCCAGCAGCTTTACTCGGGAATCCCACGAGCAGTACTTC
TRBJ2-1	TRBV12-3/TRBV12-4	.	.	CASSLSRGVYNEQFF	TGTGCCAGCAGTTTGTCAAGGGGGGTCTACAATGAGCAGTTCTTC
TRBJ2-1	TRBV28	.	many	CASSFRIAELYNEQFF	TGTGCCAGCAGTTTCAGAATAGCCGAATTATACAATGAGCAGTTCTTC
TRBJ1-1	TRBV19	.	.	CASSVAGELEAFF	TGTGCCAGTAGCGTGGCAGGCGAACTTGAAGCTTTCTTT
TRBJ1-5	TRBV5-5	.	few	CASSLEQGYPSILFQHF	TGTGCCAGCAGCCTCGAACAGGGTTACCCCTCGATCTTGTTCCAGCATTTT
TRBJ2-6	TRBV29-1	.	.	CSVEDRAYGGANVLTF	TGCAGCGTTGAAGACAGGGCGTACGGTGGGGCCAACGTCCTGACTTTC
TRBJ1-1	TRBV7-6	.	.	CASSPPGGGEAFF	TGTGCCAGCAGCCCTCCGGGAGGGGGTGAAGCTTTCTTT
TRBJ2-1	TRBV7-8	TRBD2	.	CASGSWGTSGSNEQFF	TGTGCCAGCGGGTCCTGGGGGACTAGCGGGAGTAATGAGCAGTTCTTC
TRBJ2-5	TRBV2	.	.	CASSETETQYF	TGTGCCAGCAGTGAGACAGAGACCCAGTACTTC
TRBJ1-1	TRBV4-1	.	.	CASSPLAEIAEAFF	TGCGCCAGCAGCCCTCTTGCGGAGATCGCTGAAGCTTTCTTT
TRBJ2-1	TRBV19	.	.	CASSMVSSYNEQFF	TGTGCCAGTAGTATGGTGAGCTCCTACAATGAGCAGTTCTTC
TRBJ1-1	TRBV19	TRBD1	.	CASSTGTGGGTEAFF	TGTGCCAGTAGTACCGGGACAGGGGGCGGCACTGAAGCTTTCTTT
TRBJ2-7	TRBV6-6	TRBD2	.	CASSTRGGEGTYEQYF	TGTGCCAGCAGTACGCGGGGGGGGGAAGGGACCTACGAGCAGTACTTC
TRBJ2-3	TRBV6-1	.	few	CASRPYSGGTDTQYF	TGTGCCAGCAGACCCTATAGCGGCGGCACAGATACGCAGTATTTT
TRBJ2-1	TRBV28	.	few	CASRRTSWAYNEQFF	TGTGCCAGCAGGAGAACTAGCTGGGCCTACAATGAGCAGTTCTTC
TRBJ2-1	TRBV29-1	TRBD1	.	CSVEDETGVYNEQFF	TGCAGCGTTGAAGACGAGACAGGGGTCTACAATGAGCAGTTCTTC
TRBJ1-2	TRBV7-2	.	few	CASSLVRVNYGYTF	TGTGCCAGCAGCTTAGTTCGGGTTAACTATGGCTACACCTTC
TRBJ2-7	TRBV12-3/TRBV12-4	TRBD2	few	CASRSSGGYEQYF	TGTGCCAGCAGATCAAGCGGGGGGTACGAGCAGTACTTC
TRBJ2-5	TRBV28	TRBD1	.	CASSSTGEETQYF	TGTGCCAGCAGTTCGACAGGGGAAGAGACCCAGTACTTC
TRBJ2-2	TRBV6-5	.	.	CASRIRQGTGGELFF	TGTGCCAGCAGAATACGGCAGGGAACGGGCGGGGAGCTGTTTTTT
TRBJ2-1	TRBV7-8	TRBD1	.	CASSLARTGSPIGEQFF	TGTGCCAGCAGCTTAGCGCGGACAGGATCTCCAATCGGTGAGCAGTTCTTC
TRBJ2-3	TRBV24-1	.	few	CATNNRGEGPDTQYF	TGTGCCACCAACAACCGCGGAGAAGGGCCAGATACGCAGTATTTT
TRBJ1-6	TRBV6-2/TRBV6-3	TRBD1	.	CASCSGTVASPLHF	TGTGCCAGCTGCTCCGGGACAGTTGCCTCACCCCTCCACTTT
TRBJ2-3	TRBV14	.	few	CASSIWTTTDTQYF	TGTGCCAGCAGCATATGGACAACCACAGATACGCAGTATTTT
TRBJ2-1	TRBV19	.	.	CASSIASDLLNEQFF	TGTGCCAGTAGTATCGCATCGGATCTCCTCAATGAGCAGTTCTTC
TRBJ2-1	TRBV7-9	TRBD2	few	CASSTGLAVWFF	TGTGCCAGCAGTACTGGACTAGCGGTCTGGTTCTTC
TRBJ2-3	TRBV29-1	.	.	CSVSLRTLGTDTQYF	TGCAGCGTCAGTTTAAGGACGCTAGGCACAGATACGCAGTATTTT
TRBJ2-1	TRBV7-8	TRBD1	few	CASSPTTDRVNEQFF	TGTGCCAGCAGCCCCACGACGGACAGGGTCAATGAGCAGTTCTTC
TRBJ2-1	TRBV6-6	.	.	CASSYSKPLNPRQNEQFF	TGTGCCAGCAGTTACTCGAAGCCCTTAAACCCCAGGCAAAATGAGCAGTTCTTC
TRBJ2-7	TRBV6-6	.	few	CASSYSKLAVHSYEQYF	TGTGCCAGCAGTTACTCGAAGTTGGCAGTCCACTCCTACGAGCAGTACTTC
TRBJ1-1	TRBV27	.	.	CASIKGAEAFF	TGTGCCAGCATCAAGGGGGCTGAAGCTTTCTTT
TRBJ2-3	TRBV28	.	many	CASSLRSGVHGDTQYF	TGTGCCAGCAGTTTACGGTCAGGGGTCCACGGAGATACGCAGTATTTT
TRBJ2-7	TRBV7-9	.	few	CASSRAYDEQYF	TGTGCCAGCAGCCGCGCCTATGACGAGCAGTACTTC
TRBJ1-1	TRBV28	.	few	CASTAWGAEAFF	TGTGCCAGCACTGCCTGGGGGGCTGAAGCTTTCTTT
TRBJ2-1	TRBV11-2	TRBD1	.	CASSPDRANEQFF	TGTGCCAGCAGCCCGGACAGGGCGAATGAGCAGTTCTTC
TRBJ2-4	TRBV5-1	TRBD2	.	CASSLGPSSGERKNIQYF	TGCGCCAGCAGCTTGGGGCCCTCTAGCGGGGAAAGGAAAAACATTCAGTACTTC
TRBJ1-1	TRBV28	.	.	CASSLYTTEAFF	TGTGCCAGCAGTTTATATACCACTGAAGCTTTCTTT
TRBJ2-1	TRBV7-3	TRBD2	few	CASSLGTNPSYNEQFF	TGTGCCAGCAGCTTAGGGACTAATCCTTCCTACAATGAGCAGTTCTTC
TRBJ2-4	TRBV19	.	.	CASGSYEAKNIQYF	TGTGCCAGTGGGAGTTATGAAGCCAAAAACATTCAGTACTTC
TRBJ2-1	TRBV5-1	TRBD1	.	CASSPGRGLGEQFF	TGCGCCAGCAGCCCCGGAAGGGGGCTAGGAGAGCAGTTCTTC
TRBJ2-1	TRBV10-3	.	.	CAISEKGSEYNEQFF	TGTGCCATCAGTGAAAAGGGGAGCGAGTACAATGAGCAGTTCTTC